Presented here are 11 T cell receptor beta chains from one specimen sequenced in a study of identical twins. TCRdb re-called the 5' RACE reads with MiXCR, one entry per CDR3 protein. The sample has fewer than 500,000 distinct CDR3 sequences, 20% to 25% seen once. The data also belong to a second study, concerning T cells expressing NK-cell markers.

Sequenced: CD4+ T cells sorted from blood. The receptors were gathered from a woman aged 18-30 years in good health.

This clonotype appeared a few times. The chain uses TRBV11-2 and TRBJ1-1; D is unresolved. CDR3 size: 16 residues. V was pared by 3 bases and J by 0 bases, with 14 bases between. The germline gives CDR1 SGHAT, CDR2 FQNNGV. This chain's CDR3 is CASSLRTRGVNTEAFF. The CDR3 region has the DNA TGTGCCAGCAGCTTGCGAACACGGGGTGTGAACACTGAAGCTTTCTTT.

The genes are TRBV7-2 and TRBJ2-2, with 9 bases aligning to TRBD1. CDR1 is SGHTA and CDR2 is FQGNSA in the germline V gene. The CDR3 spans 14 residues. V shed 5 bases, J shed 7 bases, and the junction held 5 bases outside the gene matches. This chain's CDR3 is CASSPRQGDGELFF. In DNA form, the CDR3 reads TGTGCCAGCAGCCCACGACAGGGGGACGGGGAGCTGTTTTTT.

This clonotype was picked up a small number of times. CDR3 sequence: CATSDSRPGTAFYEQYF. The CDR3 DNA is TGTGCCACCAGTGATTCCCGGCCCGGGACAGCCTTCTACGAGCAGTACTTC. This rearrangement joins TRBV24-1 to TRBJ2-7; 7 nucleotides align to TRBD1. CDR1 and CDR2 from the germline V gene are KGHDR and SFDVKD. This CDR3 contains 17 residues. Germline trimming cut 2 bases from V and 3 bases from J; bases unmatched to any gene: 12.

The CDR3 region is CASSLANPLDTQYF. CDR3 coding DNA: TGCGCCAGCAGCTTAGCCAACCCTCTAGATACGCAGTATTTT. The chain carries TRBV5-1 and TRBJ2-3; D unclear. Looked up from germline, CDR1 is SGHRS and CDR2 is YFSETQ. V shed 2 bases and J shed 5 bases, with 12 bases lying between them. The CDR3 consists of 14 residues.

This clonotype was picked up a small number of times. The chain couples TRBV2 to TRBJ2-7; 9 nucleotides agree with TRBD2. Germline V gene sequence: CDR1 SNHLY, CDR2 FYNNEI. The CDR3 contains 13 residues. V gave up 3 bases and J gave up 6 bases; unmatched junction bases: 3. This CDR3 is CASSEAGGLEQYF. The CDR3 DNA reads as TGTGCCAGCAGTGAGGCGGGGGGGCTCGAGCAGTACTTC.

This clonotype turned up a few times. The genes are TRBV7-2 and TRBJ2-7; TRBD1 aligns across 7 bases. The V gene end was trimmed by 2 bases and the J gene end by 1 base; junction bases not matched to a gene: 8. CDR1 is SGHTA, CDR2 FQGNSA, per germline. The CDR3 has 16 amino acids. The chain's CDR3 is CASSLWGTQGSYEQYF. CDR3 bases: TGTGCCAGCAGCTTATGGGGCACACAGGGGTCCTACGAGCAGTACTTC.

This clonotype came up many times. The rearrangement joins TRBV7-2 to TRBJ2-7; 7 bases are a match to TRBD2. The CDR3 runs to 13 residues. Germline lookup yields CDR1 SGHTA and CDR2 FQGNSA. J gave up 1 base and V 8 bases, and 5 bases lay outside the gene matches. The CDR3 sequence: CASSAGRSYEQYF. CDR3 coding DNA: TGTGCCAGCTCAGCGGGAAGGTCCTACGAGCAGTACTTC.

A few counts support this clonotype. The rearrangement uses TRBV7-2 and TRBJ1-5; D gene ambiguous. The ends were cut back, 2 bases at V and 8 bases at J, with 13 bases in the middle. CDR3 length: 14 residues. Germline V gene sequence: CDR1 SGHTA, CDR2 FQGNSA. This CDR3 reads CASSLILASEPQHF. The CDR3 coding sequence is TGTGCCAGCAGCTTAATCTTGGCAAGTGAGCCCCAGCATTTT.

In its sample, this clonotype was seen many times. The J gene is TRBJ1-2, the V gene TRBV5-6; 9 nucleotides match TRBD1. CDR3 length: 12 residues. Germline loops: CDR1 SGHDT, CDR2 YYEEEE. With 4 bases clipped from V and 6 bases from J, the junction kept 1 base outside the gene matches. The chain's CDR3 is CASSRTGDGYTF. The CDR3 DNA reads as TGTGCCAGCAGCCGGACAGGGGATGGCTACACCTTC.

This clonotype has just a few counts. The rearrangement joins TRBV29-1 to TRBJ2-4; maybe TRBD2 (5 bases). Germline V gene sequence: CDR1 SQVTM, CDR2 ANQGSEA. V lost 1 base, J lost 7 bases, and 14 bases lay in between. The CDR3 runs to 14 residues. Written as DNA, the CDR3 is TGCAGCGTTGAAGTGGGAGCGGCCGGGAACATTCAGTACTTC. Its translation: CSVEVGAAGNIQYF. The complete variable domain, with remaining parts taken from reference TRBV29-1 and TRBJ2-4, reads SAVISQKPSRDICQRGTSLTIQCQVDSQVTMMFWYRQQPGQSLTLIATANQGSEATYESGFVIDKFPISRPNLTFSTLTVSNMSPEDSSIYLCSVEVGAAGNIQYFGAGTRLSVL.

The V and J genes are TRBV6-4 and TRBJ2-4, with 10 bases fitting TRBD1. CDR3 length equals 20 residues. Germline values: CDR1 MRHNA, CDR2 SNTAGT. V shed 8 bases and J 2 bases; nucleotides not matched to a gene: 21. CDR3 amino acids: CASRAFGGTGTGVSKNIQYF. The CDR3 region has the DNA TGTGCCAGCCGGGCTTTTGGGGGGACCGGGACAGGGGTTTCCAAAAACATTCAGTACTTC.